Listed below are T cell receptor beta chains from one sample, sequenced in a study of lymphopenia after photon versus proton radiotherapy. Only in-frame clones appear in the TCRdb table, and some are missing; sequencing was by immunoSEQ multiplex PCR. The sample consists of 20,000 to 25,000 clones, 85% of them appearing once. Sequencing used peripheral blood, obtained from a patient treated with photon-based radiotherapy. The receptors were gathered from a man aged 60-69 years with pancreatic cancer. The CDR3 runs from the conserved cysteine through the conserved F or W. The order of the fields is D gene, J gene, V gene, clone size, CDR3 DNA, CDR3 protein. D genes are given only for firm matches. Size values are once, few and many counts, or a class for expanded clones, and some rows have none.

.,TRBJ1-2,TRBV30,once,TGTGCCTGGAGTGTGGAGGCTAACTATGGCTACACCTTC,CAWSVEANYGYTF
.,TRBJ2-7,TRBV1,.,TGCACCAGCAGCCCGACTAGCGGGGGTTACGAGCAGTACTTC,CTSSPTSGGYEQYF
TRBD1,TRBJ2-7,TRBV4-1,few,TGCGCCAGCAGCCAAGTAGTAAGGACAGGGTTCGACGAGCAGTACTTC,CASSQVVRTGFDEQYF
.,TRBJ2-7,TRBV7-8,.,TGTGCCAGCAGCCTCATCTCCTACGAGCAGTACTTC,CASSLISYEQYF
.,TRBJ1-2,TRBV7-2,.,TGTGCCAGCAGCTTAGGATCATTTAACTATGGCTACACCTTC,CASSLGSFNYGYTF
.,TRBJ2-7,TRBV5-4,.,TGTGCCAGCAGCTTGGGGGGGGCAGGGAAGAGCTACGAGCAGTACTTC,CASSLGGAGKSYEQYF
.,TRBJ2-5,TRBV4-2,.,TGTGCCAGCAGCCACAGCGAGGACTTCCAAGAGACCCAGTACTTC,CASSHSEDFQETQYF
TRBD1,TRBJ1-2,TRBV11-2,.,TGTGCCAGCAGCTCGGACAGGGCTTTTAAGGGCTACACCTTC,CASSSDRAFKGYTF
TRBD1,TRBJ1-2,TRBV14,once,TGTGCCAGCAGCCAAGTGGCGGGACAGGGGTACGGCTACACCTTC,CASSQVAGQGYGYTF
.,TRBJ2-7,TRBV4-1,.,TGCGCCAGCAGCCAAGAACAGGGCTTCGTTCGGGACGAGCAGTACTTC,CASSQEQGFVRDEQYF
.,TRBJ1-1,TRBV19,.,TGTGCCAGTAGTATAGATTCAGGGGTCATCGGGCCTGAAGCTTTCTTT,CASSIDSGVIGPEAFF
.,TRBJ1-6,TRBV27,.,TGTGCCAGCAGGTTACCCTTGCGAGGGGGGTTATTTTCACCCCTCCACTTT,CASRLPLRGGLFSPLHF
.,TRBJ1-6,TRBV5-6,.,TGTGCCAGCAGCGATTGGGACCGGGATAATTCACCCCTCCACTTT,CASSDWDRDNSPLHF
.,TRBJ2-5,TRBV7-2,.,TGTGCCAGCAGCCTAAACGCAGGGGCGGTAGAGACCCAGTACTTC,CASSLNAGAVETQYF
.,TRBJ1-1,TRBV5-1,.,TGCGCCAGCACCGGGCGGGGAGAGGACACTGAAGCTTTCTTT,CASTGRGEDTEAFF